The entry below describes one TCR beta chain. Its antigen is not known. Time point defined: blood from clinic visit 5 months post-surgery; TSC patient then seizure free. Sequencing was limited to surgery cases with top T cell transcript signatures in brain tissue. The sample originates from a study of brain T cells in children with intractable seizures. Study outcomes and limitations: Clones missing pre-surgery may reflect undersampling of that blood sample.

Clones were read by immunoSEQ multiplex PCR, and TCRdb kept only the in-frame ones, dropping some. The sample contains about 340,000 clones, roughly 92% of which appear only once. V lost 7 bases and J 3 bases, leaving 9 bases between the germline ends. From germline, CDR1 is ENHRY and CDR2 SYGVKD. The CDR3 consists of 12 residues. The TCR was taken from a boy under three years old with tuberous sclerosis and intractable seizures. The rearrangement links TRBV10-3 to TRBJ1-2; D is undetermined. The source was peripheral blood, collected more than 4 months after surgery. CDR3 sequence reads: CAIKSEDYGYTF. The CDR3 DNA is TGTGCCATCAAGAGTGAGGACTATGGCTACACCTTC.